This entry describes one T cell receptor (beta chain). The antigen remains undetermined. These data come from a study of CD8+ T cells in alopecia areata. Study-level findings and limits: Tofacitinib yielded significantly lower scalp clonality and fewer expanded CD8+ clones among the top 100. Lesional scalp, especially alopecia totalis/universalis, showed higher clonality than normal scalp. Many of the expanded lesional clones endured in scalp and blood while on tofacitinib.

After isolation, RNA underwent reverse transcription to generate cDNA as the sequencing template. TCRdb keeps only in-frame clones here, not all; method: immunoSEQ multiplex PCR. The sample lists fewer than 200,000 clones; approximately 52% were seen once. V was cut by 7 bases and J by 3 bases, with 16 bases left in between. CDR3 length: 15 amino acids. CDR1 and CDR2 from the germline V gene are SGHTA and FQGNSA. The treatment was: oral pan-JAK inhibitor, 5-10 mg twice daily. Obtained from alopecia areata patients were lesional scalp punch biopsies along with peripheral blood. V gene TRBV7-2 combines with J gene TRBJ1-5; D may be TRBD1 (5 bases). The clonotype was recovered from a human donor with alopecia areata. The sequencing used CD4+ T cells sorted from blood, collected at approximately week 56, from a patient treated with tofacitinib. CDR3 amino acids: CASTIGWGDNQPQHF. The CDR3 DNA is TGTGCCAGCACCATTGGGTGGGGGGACAATCAGCCCCAGCATTTT.